Listed below are T cell receptor beta chains from one sample, sequenced in a study of shared clonotypes between healthy human individuals. Using immunoSEQ multiplex PCR, the repertoire was profiled, and TCRdb retains in-frame clones only, with some absent. Counted here are 1.5 million to 2.5 million clones, about 95% occurring once; the ten biggest clones make up around 1.2%. Source material: naive CD8+ T cells sorted from blood. The receptors here all came from a man younger than 35 in good health. CDR3s include the opening cysteine and the closing phenylalanine or tryptophan. The D gene is left open where the match is weak. The listing skips clone size in some rows; elsewhere it reads once, few, many or a size class.

J gene	V gene	D gene	clone size	CDR3 DNA	CDR3 protein
TRBJ2-3	TRBV7-8	TRBD2	NA	TGTGCCAGCACCCCGAGTCTAGCGGGGGTGACAGATACGCAGTATTTT	CASTPSLAGVTDTQYF
TRBJ1-2	TRBV6-4	TRBD1	NA	TGTGCCAGCAGTGACTCCGACTCCCGGACAGGGGGCAGCTATGGCTACACCTTC	CASSDSDSRTGGSYGYTF
TRBJ2-7	TRBV29-1	NA	NA	TGCAGCGGATCCGGCACGGGAACCTACGAGCAGTACTTC	CSGSGTGTYEQYF
TRBJ2-7	TRBV9	TRBD1	NA	TGTGCCAGCAGCATCTGGGACAGGGACAGCGAGCAGTACTTC	CASSIWDRDSEQYF
TRBJ2-7	TRBV7-2	NA	NA	TGTGCCAGCAGCTTCGGGAACGAGCAGTACTTC	CASSFGNEQYF
TRBJ2-7	TRBV6-1	TRBD2	NA	TGTGCCAGCAGTGAAAAGGATAGCGGGAGGGCCTACGAGCAGTACTTC	CASSEKDSGRAYEQYF
TRBJ2-7	TRBV6-5	NA	NA	TGTGCCAGCAGTTACTCTGGGGACATCTACGAGCAGTACTTC	CASSYSGDIYEQYF
TRBJ1-1	TRBV30	NA	NA	TGTGCCTGGAGTGTACAGACAACCACTGAAGCTTTCTTT	CAWSVQTTTEAFF
TRBJ2-1	TRBV7-9	NA	NA	TGTGCCAGCAGCCTGCCGGCGGGACAAAACTCCTACAATGAGCAGTTCTTC	CASSLPAGQNSYNEQFF
TRBJ2-7	TRBV7-9	NA	NA	TGTGCCAGCAGCCCGGGGGACTCCCGCTACGAGCAGTACTTC	CASSPGDSRYEQYF
TRBJ2-5	TRBV11-2	NA	NA	TGTGCCAGCAGCTTGAATACAGTGAAAGAGACCCAGTACTTC	CASSLNTVKETQYF
TRBJ2-7	TRBV11-2	NA	NA	TGTGCCAGCAGCAGCGCGGGGTTGACCTCCTACGAGCAGTACTTC	CASSSAGLTSYEQYF
TRBJ2-1	TRBV11-2	TRBD2	NA	TGTGCCAGCAGCTTCAGACTAGCGGGACTCGATGAGCAGTTCTTC	CASSFRLAGLDEQFF
TRBJ1-5	TRBV11-2	NA	NA	TGTGCCAGCAGTCCAGGGAGTCAGCCCCAGCATTTT	CASSPGSQPQHF
TRBJ2-7	TRBV4-3	TRBD2	few	TGCGCCAGCAGCCAAGGACTAGCGGGTGCCTACGAGCAGTACTTC	CASSQGLAGAYEQYF
TRBJ1-1	TRBV6-5	TRBD1	NA	TGTGCCAGCAGCTACTCGACAGGGGAGGTGAACACTGAAGCTTTCTTT	CASSYSTGEVNTEAFF
TRBJ2-7	TRBV2	NA	once	TGTGCCAGCAGTGAATGGAGGAAAGCCTACGAGCAGTACTTC	CASSEWRKAYEQYF
TRBJ2-1	TRBV7-9	NA	NA	TGTGCCAGCAATAGGGAGTCCTACAATGAGCAGTTCTTC	CASNRESYNEQFF
TRBJ1-1	TRBV7-8	TRBD1	NA	TGTGCCAGCAGCTTAACTGCAGGGGGCGGTAGGACTGAAGCTTTCTTT	CASSLTAGGGRTEAFF
TRBJ2-3	TRBV5-4	NA	NA	TGTGCCAGCAGCTGGAACGGCGTGGCAGATACGCAGTATTTT	CASSWNGVADTQYF
TRBJ2-4	TRBV5-6	NA	NA	TGTGCCAGCAGCTTGGGACTAGAAAACATTCAGTACTTC	CASSLGLENIQYF
TRBJ1-1	TRBV2	TRBD1	NA	TGTGCCAGCACCCCAGGACAGGGGGCGCGATCTAGGAAGATTGAAGCTTTCTTT	CASTPGQGARSRKIEAFF
TRBJ2-1	TRBV7-6	NA	NA	TGTGCCAGCAGCCACGGGACATCTTTACTCTACTACAATGAGCAGTTCTTC	CASSHGTSLLYYNEQFF
TRBJ2-2	TRBV5-1	TRBD1	NA	TGCGCCAGCAGCTCGGGGACAGGGGTTTCCGGGGAGCTGTTTTTT	CASSSGTGVSGELFF
TRBJ2-3	TRBV29-1	TRBD1	NA	TGCAGCGTTGAAGGGGACAGACCGGATACGCAGTATTTT	CSVEGDRPDTQYF
TRBJ2-2	TRBV27	NA	NA	TGTGCCAGCAGTCCCCGGGACACGTATAACACCGGGGAGCTGTTTTTT	CASSPRDTYNTGELFF